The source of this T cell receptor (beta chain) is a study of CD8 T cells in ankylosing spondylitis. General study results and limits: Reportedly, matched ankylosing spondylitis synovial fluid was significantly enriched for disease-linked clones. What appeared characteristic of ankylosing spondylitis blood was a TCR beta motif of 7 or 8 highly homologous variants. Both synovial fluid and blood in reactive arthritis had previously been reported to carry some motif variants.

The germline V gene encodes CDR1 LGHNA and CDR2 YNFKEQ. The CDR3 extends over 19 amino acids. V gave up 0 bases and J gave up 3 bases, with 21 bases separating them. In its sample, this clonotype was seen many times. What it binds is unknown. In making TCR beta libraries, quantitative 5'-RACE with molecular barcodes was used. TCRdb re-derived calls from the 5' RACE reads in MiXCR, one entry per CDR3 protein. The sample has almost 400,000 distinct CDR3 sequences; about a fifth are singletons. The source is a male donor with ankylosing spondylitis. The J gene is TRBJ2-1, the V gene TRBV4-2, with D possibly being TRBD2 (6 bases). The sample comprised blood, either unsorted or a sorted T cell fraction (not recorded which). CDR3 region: CASSQDRPSWRGHYNEQFF. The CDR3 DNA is TGTGCCAGCAGCCAAGATCGCCCCTCGTGGAGGGGTCACTACAATGAGCAGTTCTTC.